This T cell receptor (beta chain) was identified during a study of cytomegalovirus exposure and HLA in healthy donors. General observations from the study: In vitro confirmation showed three CMV-associated chains to be CMV antigen specific.

Trimming at V came to 7 bases and at J to 2 bases, leaving 8 bases not matched to a gene. The CDR3 is made up of 15 amino acids. Per the germline V gene, CDR1 is SGHRS and CDR2 is YFSETQ. Amplification used 60 Vbeta primers and 13 Jbeta primers. Profiled with immunoSEQ multiplex PCR; TCRdb holds only in-frame clones, not every one. The top ten hold roughly 2% of the sample, which has some 120,000 clones, about four fifths seen once. Details on this clone: No antigen is known for it.

The specimen was PBMCs. The origin of this receptor is a man aged 18 to 29 in good health and CMV-seronegative. This chain connects TRBV5-1 to TRBJ2-1; 8 nucleotides line up with TRBD2. The CDR3 sequence: CASQLTSGPYNEQFF. The CDR3 nucleotides are TGCGCCAGCCAGCTAACTAGCGGACCCTACAATGAGCAGTTCTTC.